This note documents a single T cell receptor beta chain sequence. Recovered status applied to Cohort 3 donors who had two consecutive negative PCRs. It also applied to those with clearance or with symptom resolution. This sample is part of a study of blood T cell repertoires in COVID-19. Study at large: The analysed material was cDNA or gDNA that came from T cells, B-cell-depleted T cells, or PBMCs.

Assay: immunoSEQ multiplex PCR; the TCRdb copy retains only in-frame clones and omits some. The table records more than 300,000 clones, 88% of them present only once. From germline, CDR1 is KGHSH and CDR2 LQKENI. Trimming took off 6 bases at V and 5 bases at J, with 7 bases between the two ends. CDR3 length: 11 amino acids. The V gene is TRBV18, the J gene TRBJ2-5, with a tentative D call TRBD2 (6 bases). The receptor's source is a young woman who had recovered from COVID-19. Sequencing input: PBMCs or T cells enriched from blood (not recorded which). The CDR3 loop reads CASSEGETQYF. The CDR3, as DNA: TGTGCCAGCTCGGAGGGGGAGACCCAGTACTTC. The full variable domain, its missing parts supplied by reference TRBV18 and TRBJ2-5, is NAGVMQNPRHLVRRRGQEARLRCSPMKGHSHVYWYRQLPEEGLKFMVYLQKENIIDESGMPKERFSAEFPKEGPSILRIQQVVRGDSAAYFCASSEGETQYFGPGTRLLVL.